These T cell receptor beta chains were read from a single sample in a study of blood T cell repertoires in COVID-19. Measured with immunoSEQ multiplex PCR; TCRdb has only the in-frame clones, and not every one. The table lists some 270,000 clones, approximately 85% of them singletons. Sequenced material: peripheral blood. All receptors come from a human donor with COVID-19, enrolled during active disease. The donor label of this sample is uncertain. The CDR3 runs from the conserved cysteine through the conserved F or W. D genes are given only for firm matches. For some rows the clone size is stated as once, few or many, or as a class when expanded; others skip it.

abundance,j_gene,d_gene,v_gene,CDR3aa,CDR3nt
-,TRBJ2-1,TRBD2,TRBV2,CASSELGLAGTVEQFF,TGTGCCAGCAGTGAGTTAGGACTAGCGGGGACGGTTGAGCAGTTCTTC
-,TRBJ1-3,-,TRBV9,CASSVVPSSGNTIYF,TGTGCCAGCAGCGTAGTCCCGAGCTCTGGAAACACCATATATTTT
-,TRBJ2-5,-,TRBV2,CASSQGGGETQYF,TGTGCCAGCAGTCAGGGCGGAGGGGAGACCCAGTACTTC
-,TRBJ2-7,-,TRBV2,CASSYASQGEQYF,TGTGCCAGCAGTTATGCTAGTCAGGGCGAGCAGTACTTC
-,TRBJ1-6,TRBD1,TRBV6-6,CASSPSGTGNNSPLHF,TGTGCCAGCAGCCCTAGTGGGACAGGGAATAATTCACCCCTCCACTTT
few,TRBJ1-5,-,TRBV28,CASLGQLTSVGNQPQHF,TGTGCCAGCTTGGGCCAGTTAACATCGGTGGGCAATCAGCCCCAGCATTTT
-,TRBJ1-5,TRBD1,TRBV12-5,CASGGGQGQPQHF,TGTGCTAGTGGCGGGGGACAGGGACAGCCCCAGCATTTT
-,TRBJ1-3,TRBD1,TRBV5-1,CASSLATGAGNTIYF,TGCGCCAGCAGCTTGGCCACAGGGGCTGGAAACACCATATATTTT
-,TRBJ2-1,TRBD2,TRBV20-1,CSASRTSYQFF,TGCAGTGCTAGCCGGACTAGCTACCAGTTCTTC
-,TRBJ2-7,TRBD1,TRBV7-9,CASSSQGSSYEQYF,TGTGCCAGCAGCTCACAGGGGAGCTCCTACGAGCAGTACTTC
-,TRBJ2-3,TRBD2,TRBV6-1,CASSEAAVGLAGTDTQYF,TGTGCCAGCAGTGAAGCGGCCGTAGGACTAGCGGGAACAGATACGCAGTATTTT
-,TRBJ1-1,TRBD1,TRBV6-2/TRBV6-3,CASSPLGKGATEAFF,TGTGCCAGCAGTCCATTGGGAAAGGGGGCTACTGAAGCTTTCTTT
-,TRBJ2-1,TRBD2,TRBV29-1,CSVGPASGDNEQFF,TGCAGCGTCGGGCCGGCTAGCGGAGACAATGAGCAGTTCTTC
-,TRBJ1-3,-,TRBV10-3,CAISESRPGGAGTIYF,TGTGCCATCAGTGAGTCGAGGCCAGGAGGGGCCGGCACCATATATTTT
-,TRBJ1-2,-,TRBV7-2,CASSPQTESYGYTF,TGTGCCAGCAGCCCCCAGACAGAATCCTATGGCTACACCTTC
-,TRBJ2-7,-,TRBV5-5,CASSLWYLSSYEQYF,TGTGCCAGCAGCTTGTGGTACCTGAGCTCCTACGAGCAGTACTTC
-,TRBJ2-3,-,TRBV2,CATQGGLVTDTQYF,TGTGCCACCCAGGGGGGACTAGTCACAGATACGCAGTATTTT
-,TRBJ1-2,-,TRBV28,CASSFSSEHHTAGGYGYTF,TGTGCCAGCAGTTTTTCTTCGGAACACCATACTGCAGGTGGCTATGGCTACACCTTC
-,TRBJ2-3,-,TRBV7-6,CASSLGGARGDTQYF,TGTGCCAGCAGCCTGGGGGGGGCTAGGGGAGATACGCAGTATTTT
-,TRBJ2-1,TRBD2,TRBV4-2,CASSQDLERDPPNEQFF,TGTGCCAGCAGCCAAGATCTGGAGCGGGACCCTCCCAATGAGCAGTTCTTC
once,TRBJ2-1,TRBD2,TRBV6-1,CASSELSSGVVEQFF,TGTGCCAGCAGTGAACTTAGTAGCGGGGTGGTTGAGCAGTTCTTC
-,TRBJ1-5,-,TRBV3-1/TRBV3-2,CASSPQEQPQHF,TGTGCCAGCAGCCCCCAAGAGCAGCCCCAGCATTTT